This T cell receptor beta chain was profiled in a study of CD8 T cells in ankylosing spondylitis. This clonotype was seen at least ten times. Antigen: not known. Each TCR beta library was made by quantitative 5'-RACE that incorporated molecular barcodes. A single record per CDR3 protein comes from TCRdb applying MiXCR to the 5' RACE reads. The sample lists 130,000 or so distinct CDR3 sequences, approximately 6.8% occurring once. Study-level findings and limits: Earlier studies detected some motif variants in reactive arthritis synovial fluid and blood.

CDR3 length equals 19 residues. Germline V gene data show CDR1 as SGHVS and CDR2 as FQNEAQ. The trim removed 1 base at V and 3 bases at J, leaving 12 bases unmatched. What was sequenced was blood, either unsorted or a sorted T cell fraction (not recorded which). The chain uses TRBV7-8 and TRBJ2-5, with 12 bases fitting TRBD2. The source of this sequence is a male donor with ankylosing spondylitis or in good health (not recorded which). CDR3 DNA: TGTGCCAGCAGCTTAGGAAGTCTAATCCTAGCGGGAGGGAAAGAGACCCAGTACTTC. Amino acids: CASSLGSLILAGGKETQYF.